At least ten counts were recorded for the clone carrying this T cell receptor (beta chain). Its specificity is unknown. TCR beta CDR3 regions were amplified from RNA transcripts. TCR CDR3 underwent first-round RT-PCR with the HTBI primer set. TCRdb itself ran the multiplex PCR reads through MiXCR, one entry per CDR3 protein. The table records hundreds of thousands of distinct CDR3 sequences, less than 25% of them present only once. The sample is drawn from a study of T cells in Graves' hyperthyroidism and ophthalmopathy. The CDR3 runs 13 residues. Trimming removed 4 bases at V and 3 bases at J, with 10 bases between. Germline values: CDR1 SNHLY, CDR2 FYNNEI. Among ophthalmopathy patients, the Clinical Activity Score reached at least 3, the NOSPECS grade reached at least 4, and duration remained under 3 months. The study excluded patients with uncontrolled infection, other autoimmune disease, pregnancy or lactation.

Findings and caveats of the study: Peripheral blood also featured most of the thyroid clonotypes expanded above 0.001. Ophthalmopathy was model-predicted a median about 7.1 months pre-onset.

The chain recombines TRBV2 with TRBJ2-7; maybe TRBD2 (5 bases). The sample comprised blood. This TCR came from a man aged 25-45 years with Graves' ophthalmopathy. CDR3 in amino acids: CASSGEGGYEQYF. The CDR3 DNA sequence: TGTGCCAGCAGTGGTGAGGGCGGCTACGAGCAGTACTTC. Combining the CDR3 with reference TRBV2 and TRBJ2-7 gives the whole variable domain EPEVTQTPSHQVTQMGQEVILRCVPISNHLYFYWYRQILGQKVEFLVSFYNNEISEKSEIFDDQFSVERPDGSNFTLKIRSTKLEDSAMYFCASSGEGGYEQYFGPGTRLTVT.